These 25 T cell receptor beta chains were all obtained from the same sample, sequenced in a study of shared clonotypes between healthy human individuals (dated by TCRdb to 2020 to 2022). The library was built by means of the immunoSEQ multiplex PCR assay. This is the immuneACCESS table as TCRdb keeps it, with only in-frame sequences that have V and J called. A part of the clones is gone; compared with another copy, unresolved V genes explain less than half, and the rest is unexplained. Counted in this sample were some 1.5 million clones; roughly 96% of them appeared once. Clones ranked in the top ten supply approximately 1.1% of the sample. The sample comprised naive CD4+ T cells sorted from blood. The sample's cell subset or site label is to be understood as: CD45RA+ positively selected. The receptors stem from a man aged 30 to 45 in good health.

Regarding this clone: At the DNA level, this CDR3 is encoded by other sequences in the same sample as well. This chain links TRBV9 with TRBJ2-7, with 9 bases fitting TRBD2. The V gene end was trimmed by 2 bases and the J gene end by 7 bases; junction bases not matched to a gene: 7. The CDR3 sequence is 14 residues long. Germline loops: CDR1 SGDLS, CDR2 YYNGEE. The CDR3 nucleotides are TGTGCCAGCAGCGTGGCGGGAGGGCCGGGGGAGCAGTACTTC. It encodes CASSVAGGPGEQYF.

The chain couples TRBV18 to TRBJ1-3; D possibly corresponds to TRBD1 (5 bases). CDR3 length: 14 amino acids. V lost 6 bases and J lost 2, with 11 bases in between. Germline values: CDR1 KGHSH, CDR2 LQKENI. CDR3 sequence: CASSPRGTGNTIYF. The CDR3 bases are TGTGCCAGCTCCCCTCGGGGCACTGGAAACACCATATATTTT.

The gene calls are TRBV5-4 and TRBJ2-7; 9 bases line up with TRBD1. Looked up from germline, CDR1 is SGHNT and CDR2 is YYREEE (reference sequence). The CDR3 is 14 amino acids. Trimming took 0 bases from V and 5 from J; bases not matched to a gene: 3. The CDR3 bases are TGTGCCAGCAGCTTGGTGGGACAGGGACACGAGCAGTACTTC. Protein: CASSLVGQGHEQYF.

V and J are TRBV6-5 and TRBJ2-6; D is ambiguous. The CDR3 extends over 12 amino acids. The V end was cut by 7 bases, the J end by 1 base, with 2 bases between. From germline, CDR1 is MNHEY and CDR2 SVGAGI. Written as DNA, the CDR3 is TGTGCCAGCAAATCTGGGGCCAACGTCCTGACTTTC. It is translated as CASKSGANVLTF.

V gene TRBV7-9 combines with J gene TRBJ2-2, with 7 bases matching TRBD1. CDR3 size: 13 residues. The germline gives CDR1 SEHNR, CDR2 FQNEAQ (reference sequence). The V segment lost 9 bases and the J segment 6 bases; nucleotides outside the gene matches: 7. The CDR3 DNA reads TGTGCCAGTGGCCGGACAGGTGCCGGGGAGCTGTTTTTT. The encoded protein is CASGRTGAGELFF. The full variable domain, rest sourced from reference TRBV7-9 and TRBJ2-2, is DTGVSQNPRHKITKRGQNVTFRCDPISEHNRLYWYRQTLGQGPEFLTYFQNEAQLEKSRLLSDRFSAERPKGSFSTLEIQRTEQGDSAMYLCASGRTGAGELFFGEGSRLTVL.

The chain recombines TRBV5-1 with TRBJ2-5, with D perhaps matching TRBD2 (6 bases). V was cut by 4 bases and J by 3 bases, with 10 bases left in between. CDR3 size: 13 residues. CDR1 SGHRS and CDR2 YFSETQ come from the germline V gene. CDR3 DNA: TGCGCCAGCAGCACCACGGGGGAAGAGACCCAGTACTTC. Its protein is CASSTTGEETQYF.

With respect to this clone: The junction departs from germline at one end; a sequencing error may be responsible. The chain recombines TRBV10-3 with TRBJ2-7; no clear D gene. This CDR3 comprises 13 residues. CDR1 ENHRY and CDR2 SYGVKD come from the germline V gene. DNA for the CDR3: TGTGCCAACAGTCCGACACTTATGGTGGAGCAGTACTTC. Encoded protein: CANSPTLMVEQYF.

The V and J genes are TRBV10-1 and TRBJ2-7, with 10 bases that match TRBD2. In germline, CDR1 is WNHNN, CDR2 SYGVQD (reference sequence). CDR3 length: 13 amino acids. V was pared by 6 bases and J by 4 bases, with 3 bases of the junction left unmatched. DNA of the CDR3: TGCGCCAGCAGCGAGCGGGAGGGTTACGAGCAGTACTTC. Translation gives CASSEREGYEQYF.

The chain links TRBV15 to TRBJ1-2; 9 nucleotides match TRBD1. Germline assignment: CDR1 LNHNV and CDR2 YYDKDF (reference sequence). The CDR3 spans 17 residues. Losses at the gene ends were 2 bases for V and 3 bases for J; bases not matched to a gene: 10. The CDR3 here is CATSRNPQTGGDYGYTF. Here the CDR3 DNA reads TGTGCCACCAGCAGAAACCCTCAGACAGGGGGTGACTATGGCTACACCTTC.

The chain combines TRBV2 with TRBJ2-5; D not resolved. Germline loops: CDR1 SNHLY, CDR2 FYNNEI. The V end lost 7 bases, the J end lost 5 bases, and 8 bases lay between the germline ends. The CDR3 totals 11 residues. CDR3 region: CASIIRETQYF. CDR3 nucleotides: TGTGCCAGCATTATACGTGAGACCCAGTACTTC.

This clone occurred once. This chain links TRBV19 with TRBJ2-7, with TRBD1 as a possible D gene (6 bases). This CDR3 is built from 14 residues. Looked up from germline, CDR1 is LNHDA and CDR2 is SQIVND (reference sequence). V was pared by 2 bases and J by 0 bases, with 8 bases between. The CDR3 DNA reads as TGTGCCAGTAGTATACCGGGACACTCCTACGAGCAGTACTTC. Residues: CASSIPGHSYEQYF.

The chain links TRBV7-2 to TRBJ2-7; 7 bases are a match to TRBD1. The CDR3 has 14 residues. After removal of 6 bases from V and 5 bases from J, the junction contained 10 bases not matched to a gene. CDR1 is SGHTA, CDR2 FQGNSA, per germline. CDR3 protein: CASRLPRQGHEQYF. In nucleotides, the CDR3 is TGTGCCAGCAGGTTACCTAGACAGGGCCACGAGCAGTACTTC.

This clone was observed a few times. The chain uses TRBV19 and TRBJ2-2, with 12 bases matching TRBD2. Germline CDR1 LNHDA, CDR2 SQIVND (reference sequence). This CDR3 has 15 amino acids. The ends lost 2 bases at V and 6 bases at J; junction bases unmatched: 1. The CDR3 sequence: CASSISSGRAGELFF. The CDR3 DNA sequence: TGTGCCAGTAGTATATCTAGCGGGAGGGCCGGGGAGCTGTTTTTT.

This clone was counted once. This rearrangement joins TRBV19 to TRBJ1-5; D call uncertain. Germline V CDR1 and CDR2: LNHDA, SQIVND (reference sequence). V dropped 0 bases and J dropped 2 bases, with 8 bases sitting between them. There are 15 residues in the CDR3. Written as DNA, the CDR3 is TGTGCCAGTAGTATAGAGTTCTTTGGCAATCAGCCCCAGCATTTT. Translation gives CASSIEFFGNQPQHF.

This chain links TRBV28 with TRBJ2-1, with D possibly TRBD2 on 5 matching bases. The CDR3 has 16 amino acids. The germline V gene has CDR1 MDHEN and CDR2 SYDVKM. Trimming removed 7 bases from V and 10 bases from J, with 26 bases in between. This CDR3 reads CASTAPGSRTHFEQFF. CDR3 sequence (DNA): TGTGCCAGCACCGCCCCCGGGTCCCGGACTCACTTCGAGCAGTTCTTC. Drawing the rest from reference TRBV28 and TRBJ2-1, the complete variable domain is DVKVTQSSRYLVKRTGEKVFLECVQDMDHENMFWYRQDPGLGLRLIYFSYDVKMKEKGDIPEGYSVSREKKERFSLILESASTNQTSMYLCASTAPGSRTHFEQFFGPGTRLTVL.

The chain joins TRBV28 to TRBJ1-2, with D unresolved. CDR3 size: 11 residues. The V gene's germline CDR1 is MDHEN and CDR2 SYDVKM. Trimming pared 7 bases from V and 4 bases from J, leaving 7 bases between. The CDR3 DNA is TGTGCCAGCACGGCTCTCTATGGCTACACCTTC. Translation gives CASTALYGYTF.

The V and J genes are TRBV5-4 and TRBJ2-2, with 12 bases matching TRBD2. Germline-derived CDR1 and CDR2 are SGHNT and YYREEE (reference sequence). The CDR3 is 15 amino acids. The junction had 3 bases not matched to a gene; V was cut back by 4 bases and J by 5 bases. CDR3 nucleotides: TGTGCCAGCAGCCCCACTAGCGGGAGGACCGGGGAGCTGTTTTTT. It yields the protein CASSPTSGRTGELFF.

The J gene is TRBJ2-3, the V gene TRBV6-1, with D maybe TRBD2 (6 bases). The CDR3 has 15 amino acids. In germline, CDR1 is MNHNS, CDR2 SASEGT. The V end was cut by 4 bases, the J end by 3 bases, with 14 bases between. The CDR3 DNA reads TGTGCCAGCAGTGGTCCCGGGACTTGGACAGATACGCAGTATTTT. Translation: CASSGPGTWTDTQYF.

The chain has TRBV28 and TRBJ1-5, with TRBD1 identical over 7 bases. With V trimmed by 5 bases and J by 7 bases, 11 bases remained unmatched. The CDR3 sequence is 15 residues long. Germline lookup yields CDR1 MDHEN and CDR2 SYDVKM. The CDR3 sequence: CASSVRDRGDQPQHF. DNA of the CDR3: TGTGCCAGCAGTGTCCGGGACAGAGGAGACCAGCCCCAGCATTTT.

This clone appeared a single time. V gene TRBV18 combines with J gene TRBJ2-2; D uncertain. Trimming took 3 bases from V and 8 from J, leaving 13 bases between them. CDR1 and CDR2 from the germline V gene are KGHSH and LQKENI. The length of the CDR3 is 14 residues. The CDR3: CASSPAAEKGELFF. The CDR3 bases are TGTGCCAGCTCACCGGCTGCGGAAAAGGGGGAGCTGTTTTTT.

The chain links TRBV4-1 to TRBJ2-1; 13 nucleotides align to TRBD2. Germline CDR1 is MGHRA and CDR2 is YSYEKL. The J segment lost 6 bases and the V segment lost 0 bases, leaving 14 bases of the junction unmatched. The CDR3 is 20 residues long. CDR3 sequence (DNA): TGCGCCAGCAGCCAAGAGGGGATCGGGACTAGCGGGATTGGCGTCAATGAGCAGTTCTTC. It yields the protein CASSQEGIGTSGIGVNEQFF.

The V call is TRBV19, the J call TRBJ2-2; 9 bases fit TRBD2. The J segment lost 6 bases and the V segment lost 5 bases, leaving 7 bases of the junction unmatched. The CDR3 has 15 amino acids. Germline values: CDR1 LNHDA, CDR2 SQIVND (reference sequence). CDR3 residues: CASSLIAGAPGELFF. The CDR3 DNA is TGTGCCAGTAGTTTAATAGCGGGAGCTCCCGGGGAGCTGTTTTTT.

This clone was observed a single time. This rearrangement joins TRBV10-3 to TRBJ2-7, with D possibly TRBD1 on 6 matching bases. Germline CDR1 reads ENHRY; CDR2 reads SYGVKD. There are 13 residues in the CDR3. V was shortened by 9 bases and J by 3 bases, with 15 bases between the two germline ends. In DNA form, the CDR3 reads TGTGCCATTGGGGGCCAGGGCGACTACGAGCAGTACTTC. Amino acid sequence: CAIGGQGDYEQYF.

This rearrangement joins TRBV2 to TRBJ2-3; unclear D gene. The V gene lost 7 bases and the J gene lost 2 bases, with 13 bases spanning the gap. CDR1 and CDR2 from the germline V gene are SNHLY and FYNNEI. CDR3 size: 14 residues. In DNA, the CDR3 is TGTGCCAGCATCACAAAGGCCCTCACAGATACGCAGTATTTT. It yields the protein CASITKALTDTQYF.

J is TRBJ2-7 and V is TRBV7-8; 7 bases map to TRBD2. This CDR3 is built from 16 residues. Germline-derived CDR1 and CDR2 are SGHVS and FQNEAQ. The J segment lost 3 bases and the V segment lost 1 base, leaving 9 bases of the junction unmatched. The CDR3 spells CASSLGGGSAVYEQYF. CDR3 sequence (DNA): TGTGCCAGCAGCTTAGGGGGAGGGAGTGCTGTCTACGAGCAGTACTTC.